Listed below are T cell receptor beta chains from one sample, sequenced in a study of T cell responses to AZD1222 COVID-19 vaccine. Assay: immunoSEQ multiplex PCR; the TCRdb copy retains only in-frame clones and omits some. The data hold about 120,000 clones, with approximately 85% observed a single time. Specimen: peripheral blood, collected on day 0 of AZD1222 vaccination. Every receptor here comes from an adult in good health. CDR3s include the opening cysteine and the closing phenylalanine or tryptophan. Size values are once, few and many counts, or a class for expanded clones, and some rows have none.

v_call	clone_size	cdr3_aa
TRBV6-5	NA	CAQAGNTGELFF
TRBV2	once	CASTEGQYNEQFF
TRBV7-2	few	CASSVTSGGGASWEQYF
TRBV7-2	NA	CASSLAAAMETQYF
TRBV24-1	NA	CATSDTTTGGSSYNEQFF
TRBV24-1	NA	CATSDTGLADTYNEQFF
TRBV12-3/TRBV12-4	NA	CASSLGTGELFF
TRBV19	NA	CASSSRDRGNIQYF
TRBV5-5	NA	CASSLGGGLSGNTIYF
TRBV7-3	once	CASSVGQGTGELFF
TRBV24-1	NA	CATSDSYGYTF
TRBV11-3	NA	CASSLGEWFSSSTDTQYF
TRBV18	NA	CATQGIRDQPGETQYF
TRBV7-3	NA	CASSPSAGVWNEQFF
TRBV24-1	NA	CATSDSTGNQPQHF
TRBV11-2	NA	CASSLVFGTGFYEQYF
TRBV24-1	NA	CATGGDSNYGYTF
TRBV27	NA	CASSLSPGTEAFF
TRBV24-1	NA	CATSDTYGLAGGPQETQYF
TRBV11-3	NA	CASSPAWGTASYEQYF
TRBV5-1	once	CASSLAFNEQFF
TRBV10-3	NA	CAISRATVSGYTF
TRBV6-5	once	CASSLRNTEAFF
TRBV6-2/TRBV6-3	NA	CASSYSGLADQEQFF
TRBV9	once	CASSDGEGTEAFF
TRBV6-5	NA	CASSTRETLAEAFF
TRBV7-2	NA	CASSLGQGAGTGELFF
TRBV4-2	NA	CASSQNRDGSYGYTF
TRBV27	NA	CASSLSSSGANVLTF
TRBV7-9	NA	CASSPTGGTEAFF
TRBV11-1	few	CASSLRAGNTEAFF
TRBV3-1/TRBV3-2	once	CASSQASRGSGYTF
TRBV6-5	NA	CASSPSGRGEQFF
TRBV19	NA	CASSILGGRAYNEQFF
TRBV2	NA	CASSVSGGGATGELFF
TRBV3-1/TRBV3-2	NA	CASTPLAGNTGELFF
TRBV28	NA	CASSSGQGTYEQYF
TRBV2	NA	CASKFGQGGYEQYF
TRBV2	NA	CASSDTAPIHEKLFF
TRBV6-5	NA	CASSPDVDEQYF
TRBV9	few	CASSVAGNTEAFF
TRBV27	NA	CASGSQGGNYGYTF